This paragraph covers one T cell receptor (beta chain) sequence. A few counts support this clonotype. Its antigen remains undetermined. Per-base quality was not reported, and no clone a single base away is much larger than it. The sample originates from a study of identical twins (dated by TCRdb to the mid-2010s). For the wider study: TCR alpha and beta repertoires from monozygotic twins, unrelated adults of various ages and cord blood were deep-sequenced to test whether fetal clonotypes persist. To rule out contamination, replicate twin experiments were performed at different times with different library preparation protocols.

General study outcomes and caveats: Because the same donors could not be followed over many years, the conclusions relied on cross-sectional statistical analysis. A weaker excess of twin sharing was found in beta out-of-frame sequences because the signal-to-noise ratio was lowered by fewer shared sequences. In monozygotic twins, out-of-frame TCR alpha sharing was systematically underestimated by recombination models, although the models agreed with sharing between unrelated individuals. Invariant T cells such as MAIT and iNKT could partly confound zero-insertion analyses, although diverse VJ usage argued against such confounding for most clonotypes. Abundant cord blood beta clonotypes carried fewer insertions; young adult naive repertoires showed a weaker similar trend, while memory repertoires showed none. Compared with coincidental sharing between unrelated individuals, out-of-frame TCR alpha sequences shared between twins showed an excess of sequences with low generation probability.

Library preparation used 5' RACE. Sequencing took place on an Illumina HiSeq 2000. A universal primer binding site was added through template switching, and the final cDNA carried a unique molecular identifier so that TCR cDNA molecules could be counted accurately. Specific primers in the conserved constant-segment region were used to synthesize first-strand cDNA for TCR alpha and beta chains. To control for contamination, every cDNA library carried two barcodes: a SMART-Mk sample barcode plus Illumina barcodes. TruSeq adapter sequences and Illumina sample barcodes were added in two successive PCR steps. The TCR alpha and beta cDNA libraries were sequenced on the Illumina HiSeq platform using custom primers. Concerning the study's data processing: MiGEC was used to process raw reads and extract unique molecular identifiers, and MiXCR was used to find CDR3 positions. Recombination models were inferred per individual with the repgenHMM and IGoR tools using an EM algorithm. The tcR package in R was used for shared clonotype analysis, with sharing normalized by the product of cloneset sizes. To study raw recombination free of thymic and clonal selection effects, out-of-frame nonproductive sequences were analyzed. TCRdb reprocessing: public reads trimmed at Q25 with fastp, clones called with MiXCR, in-frame beta chains kept. A single entry per CDR3 protein holds the most common genes and DNA from its merged rows. TCRdb's processing, not the study's, gives the V and J calls here. This sample is represented by a few hundred thousand distinct CDR3 sequences; 6.5% to 8% of them were singletons. The ten largest clonotypes hold 14% to 15% of the sample.

From the cysteine through the phenylalanine, the CDR3 covers 15 amino acids. Only the CDR3 region is kept as DNA, spanning 45 bases read in frame from base 1. In the germline V gene, CDR1 corresponds to SNHLY and CDR2 to FYNNEI. V sheds 3 bases and J sheds 11 bases, leaving 22 bases between their ends. Every donor was a healthy Caucasian. Three pairs of female monozygotic twins, all aged about 18 to 30 years, made up the twin cohort. Positive isolation kits from Invitrogen were used to isolate CD4+ and CD8+ T cell populations. This sample also belongs to another study, concerning T cells expressing NK-cell markers. As that second paper reports: In sorted CD3+CD56+NKG2C+, CD3+CD56+NKG2C- and CD3+CD56-NKG2C+ T-cell subsets from about 8 donors, TCR beta-chain repertoires were profiled. Among the eight sequenced donors, only one was HCMV-seronegative, while the other seven were HCMV-seropositive. In several experiments an anti-gammadeltaTCR antibody was added to restrict sorting to alphabetaTCR-expressing T cells. For more than 5 donors, the dominant CD3+CD56+NKG2C+ clonotypes were among the top 10 CD8+ clonotypes and accounted for 1.0-7.0% of CD8+ T cells. Those dominant clonotypes were again the most abundant among CD3+CD56-NKG2C+ cells in a handful of donors, at about 25-65%. It remained unclear whether the expanded NKG2C-expressing T cell clones were specific for HCMV antigens. All eight donors whose samples were sequenced were randomly selected healthy volunteers, three of them men and five women. To determine HCMV serostatus, a commercial ELISA kit was used to detect HCMV-specific IgG in serum. MIGEC was used to demultiplex reads and group reads by UMI, and MiTCR was used to assemble and quantify clonotypes. To exclude erroneous sequences, only TCR cDNA sequences supported by at least two reads were retained. The tcR package was used for downstream repertoire analysis, with clonotypes matched between fractions based on CDR3 nucleotide sequence plus V segment. Antigen specificity was annotated against VDJdb with VDJmatch, allowing one amino acid substitution in CDR3.

The sequencing input was CD8+ T cells sorted from blood. The V and J genes are TRBV2 and TRBJ1-1, with TRBD1 perhaps the D gene, on 6 matching bases. The clonotype was recovered from a woman aged 18-29 years in good health. DNA sequence: TGTGCCAGCAGTGACCGATTGATGGGGGACACGGCGGCTTTCTTT. It is translated as CASSDRLMGDTAAFF.